This is a list of T cell receptor beta chains from one sample in a study of graft-versus-host responses after intestinal transplantation. For these receptors, no antigen is known. Profiled with immunoSEQ multiplex PCR; TCRdb holds only in-frame clones, not every one. The sample consists of under 45,000 clones, approximately 95% of them appearing once. The sequenced sample was unstimulated CD4+ T cells sorted from spleen or lymph node cells, obtained before transplant. The receptors derive from a human donor who was the organ donor for an intestinal transplant. The CDR3 runs from the conserved cysteine through the conserved F or W. The D gene is left open where the match is weak. Rows give clone size only sometimes, using once, few, many, or a class for an expanded clone.

j_call: TRBJ2-3
d_call: .
v_call: TRBV13
clone_size: .
cdr3_nt: TGTGCCAGCAGCTTCACACACACAGATACGCAGTATTTT
cdr3_aa: CASSFTHTDTQYF

j_call: TRBJ2-3
d_call: TRBD2
v_call: TRBV7-2
clone_size: once
cdr3_nt: TGTGCCAGCAGCTTCACTAGCGGGGGTAGGGCAGATACGCAGTATTTT
cdr3_aa: CASSFTSGGRADTQYF

j_call: TRBJ2-1
d_call: TRBD2
v_call: TRBV5-4
clone_size: .
cdr3_nt: TGTGCCAGCAGCCCTCGACTAGCGGGGAATCATGAGCAGTTCTTC
cdr3_aa: CASSPRLAGNHEQFF

j_call: TRBJ1-5
d_call: .
v_call: TRBV28
clone_size: .
cdr3_nt: TGTGCCAGCAGTTACCCAGGGGGCAATCAGCCCCAGCATTTT
cdr3_aa: CASSYPGGNQPQHF

j_call: TRBJ1-5
d_call: TRBD1
v_call: TRBV9
clone_size: .
cdr3_nt: TGTGCCAGCAGCGTAGGGACAGGGAGCCAGCCCCAGCATTTT
cdr3_aa: CASSVGTGSQPQHF

j_call: TRBJ2-5
d_call: TRBD1
v_call: TRBV30
clone_size: .
cdr3_nt: TGTGCCTACAATTCACAGGGGGCAGGAGAGACCCAGTACTTC
cdr3_aa: CAYNSQGAGETQYF

j_call: TRBJ1-2
d_call: TRBD1
v_call: TRBV5-1
clone_size: .
cdr3_nt: TGCGCCAGCAGCTTGAAGGTTCCCGGGACAGGCAAAGAGGGCTACACCTTC
cdr3_aa: CASSLKVPGTGKEGYTF

j_call: TRBJ1-5
d_call: .
v_call: TRBV6-5
clone_size: .
cdr3_nt: TGTGCCAGCAGGCCGGACAAAAATAGCAATCAGCCCCAGCATTTT
cdr3_aa: CASRPDKNSNQPQHF

j_call: TRBJ2-1
d_call: TRBD2
v_call: TRBV6-1
clone_size: .
cdr3_nt: TGTGCCAGCAGTGAATTTGGTAGCGGGGGGGGGCCGTCGGTTGGTGAGCAGTTCTTC
cdr3_aa: CASSEFGSGGGPSVGEQFF

j_call: TRBJ1-4
d_call: .
v_call: TRBV10-3
clone_size: .
cdr3_nt: TGTGCCACTCTAGGGGCCCTAGGGGAAAAACTGTTTTTT
cdr3_aa: CATLGALGEKLFF

j_call: TRBJ1-5
d_call: .
v_call: TRBV7-2
clone_size: .
cdr3_nt: TGTGCCAGCAGCTTACTTGGGCAGTTAGGAGGTCAGCCCCAGCATTTT
cdr3_aa: CASSLLGQLGGQPQHF

j_call: TRBJ2-3
d_call: .
v_call: TRBV5-6
clone_size: .
cdr3_nt: TGTGCCAGCAGCTCCACAGATACGCAGTATTTT
cdr3_aa: CASSSTDTQYF

j_call: TRBJ2-7
d_call: .
v_call: TRBV30
clone_size: .
cdr3_nt: TGTGCCTGGAGTGTACAGGGTTACGAGCAGTACTTC
cdr3_aa: CAWSVQGYEQYF